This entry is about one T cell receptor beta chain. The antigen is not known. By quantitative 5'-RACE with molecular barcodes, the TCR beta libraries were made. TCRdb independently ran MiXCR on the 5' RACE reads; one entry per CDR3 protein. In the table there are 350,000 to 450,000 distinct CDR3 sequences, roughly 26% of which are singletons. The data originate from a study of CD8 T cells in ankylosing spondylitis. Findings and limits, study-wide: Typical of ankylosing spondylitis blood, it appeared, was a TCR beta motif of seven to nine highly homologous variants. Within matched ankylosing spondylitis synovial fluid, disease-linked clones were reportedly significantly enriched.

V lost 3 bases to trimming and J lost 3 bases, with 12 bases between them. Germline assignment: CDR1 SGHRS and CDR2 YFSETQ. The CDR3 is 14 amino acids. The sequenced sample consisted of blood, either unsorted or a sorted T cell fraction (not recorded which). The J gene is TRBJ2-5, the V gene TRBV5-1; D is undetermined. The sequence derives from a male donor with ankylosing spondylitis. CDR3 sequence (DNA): TGCGCCAGCAGCTGGGAAGGCTCCAAAGAGACCCAGTACTTC. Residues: CASSWEGSKETQYF. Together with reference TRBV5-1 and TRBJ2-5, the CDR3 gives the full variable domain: KAGVTQTPRYLIKTRGQQVTLSCSPISGHRSVSWYQQTPGQGLQFLFEYFSETQRNKGNFPGRFSGRQFSNSRSEMNVSTLELGDSALYLCASSWEGSKETQYFGPGTRLLVL.